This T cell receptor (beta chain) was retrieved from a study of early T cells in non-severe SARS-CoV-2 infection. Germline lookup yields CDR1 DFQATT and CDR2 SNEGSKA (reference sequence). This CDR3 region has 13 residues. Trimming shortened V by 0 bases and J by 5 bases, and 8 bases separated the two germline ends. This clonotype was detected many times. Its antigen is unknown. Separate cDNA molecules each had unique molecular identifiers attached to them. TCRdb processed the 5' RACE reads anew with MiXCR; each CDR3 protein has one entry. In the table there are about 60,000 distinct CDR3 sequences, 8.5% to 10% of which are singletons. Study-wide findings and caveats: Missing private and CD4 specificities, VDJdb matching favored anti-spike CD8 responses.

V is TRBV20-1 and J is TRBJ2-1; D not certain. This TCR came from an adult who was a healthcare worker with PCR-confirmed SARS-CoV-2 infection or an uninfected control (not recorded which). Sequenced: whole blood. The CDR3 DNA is TGCAGTGCTAGAGAGAACCAGAACAATGAGCAGTTCTTC. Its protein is CSARENQNNEQFF.